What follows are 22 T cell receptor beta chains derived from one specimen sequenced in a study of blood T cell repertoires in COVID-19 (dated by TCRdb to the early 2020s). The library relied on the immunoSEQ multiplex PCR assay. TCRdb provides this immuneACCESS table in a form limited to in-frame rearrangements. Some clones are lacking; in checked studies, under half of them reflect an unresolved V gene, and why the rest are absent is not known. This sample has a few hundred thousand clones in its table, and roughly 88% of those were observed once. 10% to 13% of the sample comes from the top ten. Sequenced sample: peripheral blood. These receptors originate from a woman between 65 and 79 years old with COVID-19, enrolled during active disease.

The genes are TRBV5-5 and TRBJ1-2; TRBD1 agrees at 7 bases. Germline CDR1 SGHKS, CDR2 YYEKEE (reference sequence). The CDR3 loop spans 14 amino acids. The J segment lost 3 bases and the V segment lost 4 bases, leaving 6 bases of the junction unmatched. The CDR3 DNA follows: TGTGCCAGCAGCCGACAGGGTGCGGACTATGGCTACACCTTC. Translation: CASSRQGADYGYTF.

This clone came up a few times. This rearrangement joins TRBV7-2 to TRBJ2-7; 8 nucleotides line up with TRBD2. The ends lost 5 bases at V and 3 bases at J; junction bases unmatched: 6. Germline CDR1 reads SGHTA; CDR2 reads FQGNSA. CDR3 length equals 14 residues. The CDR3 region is CASSQSGRFYEQYF. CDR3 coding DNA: TGTGCCAGCAGCCAAAGCGGGAGATTCTACGAGCAGTACTTC.

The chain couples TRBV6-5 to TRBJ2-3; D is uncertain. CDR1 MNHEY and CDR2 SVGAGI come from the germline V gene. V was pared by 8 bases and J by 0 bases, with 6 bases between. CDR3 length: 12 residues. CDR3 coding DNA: TGTGCCAGCCGTAAAAGCACAGATACGCAGTATTTT. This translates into CASRKSTDTQYF.

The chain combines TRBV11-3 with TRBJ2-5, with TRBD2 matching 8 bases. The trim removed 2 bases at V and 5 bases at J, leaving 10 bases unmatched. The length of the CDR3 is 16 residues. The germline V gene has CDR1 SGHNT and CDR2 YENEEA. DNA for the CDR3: TGTGCCAGCAGCTTAAGGGCGGGAGGCTGGGGGGAGACCCAGTACTTC. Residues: CASSLRAGGWGETQYF.

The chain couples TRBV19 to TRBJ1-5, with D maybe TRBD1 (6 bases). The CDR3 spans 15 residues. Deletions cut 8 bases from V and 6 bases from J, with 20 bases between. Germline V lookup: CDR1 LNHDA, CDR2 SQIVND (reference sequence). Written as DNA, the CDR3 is TGTGCCAGTCAACCCGGGGGGCCCATTGGTCAGCCCCAGCATTTT. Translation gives CASQPGGPIGQPQHF.

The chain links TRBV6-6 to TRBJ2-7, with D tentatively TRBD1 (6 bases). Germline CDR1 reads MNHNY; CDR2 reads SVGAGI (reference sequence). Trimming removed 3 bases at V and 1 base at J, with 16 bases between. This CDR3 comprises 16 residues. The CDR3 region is CASSYLGPRGSYEQYF. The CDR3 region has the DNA TGTGCCAGCAGTTATCTGGGACCCAGGGGATCCTACGAGCAGTACTTC.

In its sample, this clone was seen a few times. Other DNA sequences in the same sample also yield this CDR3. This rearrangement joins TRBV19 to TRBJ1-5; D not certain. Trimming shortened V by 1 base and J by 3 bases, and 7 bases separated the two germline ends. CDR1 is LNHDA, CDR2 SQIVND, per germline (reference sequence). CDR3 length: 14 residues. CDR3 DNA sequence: TGTGCCAGTAGTATAGCCGGGTACAATCAGCCCCAGCATTTT. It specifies CASSIAGYNQPQHF. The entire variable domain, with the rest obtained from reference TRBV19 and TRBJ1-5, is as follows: DGGITQSPKYLFRKEGQNVTLSCEQNLNHDAMYWYRQDPGQGLRLIYYSQIVNDFQKGDIAEGYSVSREKKESFPLTVTSAQKNPTAFYLCASSIAGYNQPQHFGDGTRLSIL.

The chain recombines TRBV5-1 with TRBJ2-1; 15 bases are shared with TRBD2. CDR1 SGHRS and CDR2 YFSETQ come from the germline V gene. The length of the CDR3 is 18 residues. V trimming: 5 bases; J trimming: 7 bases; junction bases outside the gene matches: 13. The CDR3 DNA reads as TGCGCCAGCAGACCCGGGACTAGCGGGAGGAGGTTTGGGAATGAGCAGTTCTTC. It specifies CASRPGTSGRRFGNEQFF.

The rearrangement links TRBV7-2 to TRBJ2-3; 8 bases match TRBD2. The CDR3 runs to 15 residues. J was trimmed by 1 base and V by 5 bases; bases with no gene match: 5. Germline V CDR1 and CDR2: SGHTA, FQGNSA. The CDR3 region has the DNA TGTGCCAGCAGCATTAGCGGGACTGGCACAGATACGCAGTATTTT. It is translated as CASSISGTGTDTQYF.

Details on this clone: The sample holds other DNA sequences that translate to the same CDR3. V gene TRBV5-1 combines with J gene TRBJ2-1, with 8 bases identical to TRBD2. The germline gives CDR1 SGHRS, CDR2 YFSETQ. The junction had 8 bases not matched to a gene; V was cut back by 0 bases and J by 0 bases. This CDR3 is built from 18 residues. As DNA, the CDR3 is TGCGCCAGCAGCTTGGCCGGTCTAGCGGGCTTCTCCTACAATGAGCAGTTCTTC. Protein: CASSLAGLAGFSYNEQFF. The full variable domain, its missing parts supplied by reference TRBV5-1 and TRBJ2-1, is KAGVTQTPRYLIKTRGQQVTLSCSPISGHRSVSWYQQTPGQGLQFLFEYFSETQRNKGNFPGRFSGRQFSNSRSEMNVSTLELGDSALYLCASSLAGLAGFSYNEQFFGPGTRLTVL.

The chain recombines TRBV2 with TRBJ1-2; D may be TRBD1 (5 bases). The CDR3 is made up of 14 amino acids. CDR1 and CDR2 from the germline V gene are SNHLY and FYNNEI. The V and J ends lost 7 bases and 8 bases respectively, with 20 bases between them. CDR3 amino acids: CASKSQGGPGGYTF. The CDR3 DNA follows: TGTGCCAGCAAGAGCCAGGGAGGCCCGGGAGGCTACACCTTC. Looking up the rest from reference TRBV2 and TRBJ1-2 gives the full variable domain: EPEVTQTPSHQVTQMGQEVILRCVPISNHLYFYWYRQILGQKVEFLVSFYNNEISEKSEIFDDQFSVERPDGSNFTLKIRSTKLEDSAMYFCASKSQGGPGGYTFGSGTRLTVV.

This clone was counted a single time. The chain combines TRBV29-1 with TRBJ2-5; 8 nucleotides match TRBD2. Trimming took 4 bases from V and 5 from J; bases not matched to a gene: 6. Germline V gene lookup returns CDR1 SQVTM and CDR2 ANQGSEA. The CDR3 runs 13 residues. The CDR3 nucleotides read TGCAGCGTTGGCGGGGGGTTTGGGGAGACCCAGTACTTC. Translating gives CSVGGGFGETQYF.

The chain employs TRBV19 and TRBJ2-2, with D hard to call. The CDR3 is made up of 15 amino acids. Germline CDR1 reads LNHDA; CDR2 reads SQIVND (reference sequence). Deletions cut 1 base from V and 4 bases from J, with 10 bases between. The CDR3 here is CASSIAHFPTGELFF. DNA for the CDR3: TGTGCCAGTAGTATAGCCCACTTTCCCACCGGGGAGCTGTTTTTT.

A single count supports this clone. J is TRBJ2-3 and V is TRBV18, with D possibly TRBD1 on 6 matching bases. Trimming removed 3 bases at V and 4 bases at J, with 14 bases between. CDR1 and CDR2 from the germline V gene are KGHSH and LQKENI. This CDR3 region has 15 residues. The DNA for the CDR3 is TGTGCCAGCTCACCCCCGGGACAACCGTCAGATACGCAGTATTTT. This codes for CASSPPGQPSDTQYF.

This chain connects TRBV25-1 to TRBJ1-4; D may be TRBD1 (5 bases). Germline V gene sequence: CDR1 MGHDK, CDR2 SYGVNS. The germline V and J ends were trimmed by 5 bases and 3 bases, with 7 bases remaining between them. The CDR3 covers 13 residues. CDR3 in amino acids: CASSWGPNEKLFF. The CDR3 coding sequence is TGTGCCAGCAGTTGGGGCCCTAATGAAAAACTGTTTTTT. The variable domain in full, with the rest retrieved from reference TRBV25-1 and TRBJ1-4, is EADIYQTPRYLVIGTGKKITLECSQTMGHDKMYWYQQDPGMELHLIHYSYGVNSTEKGDLSSESTVSRIRTEHFPLTLESARPSHTSQYLCASSWGPNEKLFFGSGTQLSVL.

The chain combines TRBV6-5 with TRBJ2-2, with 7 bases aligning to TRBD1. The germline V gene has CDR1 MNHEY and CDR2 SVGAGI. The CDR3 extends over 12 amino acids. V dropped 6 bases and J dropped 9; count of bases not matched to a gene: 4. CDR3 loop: CASRTGSRELFF. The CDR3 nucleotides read TGTGCCAGCAGGACAGGGTCTCGGGAGCTGTTTTTT.

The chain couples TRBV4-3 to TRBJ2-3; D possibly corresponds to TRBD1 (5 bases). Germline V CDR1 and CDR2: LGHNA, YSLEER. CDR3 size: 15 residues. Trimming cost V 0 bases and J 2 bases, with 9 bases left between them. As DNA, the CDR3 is TGCGCCAGCAGCCAAGAGGGGCTAGACACAGATACGCAGTATTTT. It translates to CASSQEGLDTDTQYF.

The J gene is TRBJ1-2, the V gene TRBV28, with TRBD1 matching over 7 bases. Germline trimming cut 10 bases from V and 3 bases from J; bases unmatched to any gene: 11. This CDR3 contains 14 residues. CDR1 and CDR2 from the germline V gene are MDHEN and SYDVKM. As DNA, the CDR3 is TGTGCCACAGCAGTTCCGCAGGGGGACTATGGCTACACCTTC. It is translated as CATAVPQGDYGYTF.

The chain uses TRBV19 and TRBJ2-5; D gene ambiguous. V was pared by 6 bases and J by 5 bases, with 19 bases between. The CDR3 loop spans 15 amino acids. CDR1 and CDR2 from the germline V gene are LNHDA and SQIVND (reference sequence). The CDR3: CASRPTGSGVETQYF. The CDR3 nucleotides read TGTGCCAGTAGACCCACGGGTTCTGGCGTGGAGACCCAGTACTTC.

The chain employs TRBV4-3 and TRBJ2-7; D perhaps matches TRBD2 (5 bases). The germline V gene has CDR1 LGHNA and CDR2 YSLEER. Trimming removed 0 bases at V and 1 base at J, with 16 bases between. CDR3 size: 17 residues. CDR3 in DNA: TGCGCCAGCAGCCAAGACCCGGGGTCGGGAAGGTCCTACGAGCAGTACTTC. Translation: CASSQDPGSGRSYEQYF.

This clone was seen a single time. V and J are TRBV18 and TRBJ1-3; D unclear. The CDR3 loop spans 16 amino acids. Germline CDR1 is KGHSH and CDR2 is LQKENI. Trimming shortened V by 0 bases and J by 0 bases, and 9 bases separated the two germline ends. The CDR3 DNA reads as TGTGCCAGCTCACCACCCTTCCAGGCCTCTGGAAACACCATATATTTT. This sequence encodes CASSPPFQASGNTIYF.

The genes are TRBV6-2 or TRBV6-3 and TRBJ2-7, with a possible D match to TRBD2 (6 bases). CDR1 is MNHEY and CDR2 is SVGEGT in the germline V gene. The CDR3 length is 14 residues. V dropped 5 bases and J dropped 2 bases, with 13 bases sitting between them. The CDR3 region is CASSHGRATYEQYF. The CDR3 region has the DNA TGTGCCAGCAGTCACGGGAGAGCTACCTACGAGCAGTACTTC.